This T cell receptor beta chain was profiled in a study of CD4 T cells in relation to SARS-CoV-2 and coronaviruses. This table comes from immunoSEQ multiplex PCR, and its TCRdb copy is limited to in-frame clones, with some not included. The sample has 55,000 to 75,000 clones, about nine tenths seen once. Before the COVID-19 pandemic, during about 2011-2019, CD4+ T cells were taken from unexposed donors. A note on this clone: Its antigen is unidentified.

The CDR3 is 13 residues long. V was pared by 4 bases and J by 6 bases, with 5 bases of the junction left unmatched. Per the germline V gene, CDR1 is SGHDN and CDR2 is FVKESK. General study results and limits: In about 65% of donors, memory CD4+ clonotypes crossrecognized SARS-CoV-2 and at least one common cold coronavirus spike. SARS-CoV-2-driven expansion was significantly weaker in crossreactive than monoreactive clones. According to naive versus memory sequencing, detected responses are memory recall, not newly primed. The cross-reactivity analysis covered only spike protein, not other viral proteins.

The specimen was memory CD4+ T cells from PBMCs. This TCR derives from a human donor in good health. This sequence joins TRBV14 and TRBJ2-7; the match to TRBD1 covers 8 bases. CDR3 region: CASSLGQGFEQYF. CDR3 DNA: TGTGCCAGCAGCCTCGGACAGGGCTTCGAGCAGTACTTC.